This T cell receptor (beta chain) emerged from a study of control samples from healthy donors and cancer patients. This clone was detected a few times. Generated by immunoSEQ multiplex PCR, the TCRdb table keeps only in-frame clones and is missing some. Among 70,000 to 85,000 clones listed, 75% to 95% were seen once. V was pared by 3 bases and J by 3 bases, with 17 bases between. Germline V CDR1 and CDR2: LNHDA, SQIVND (reference sequence). The CDR3 is 16 amino acids. The receptor's source is a man aged 45-65 years in good health. Sequenced sample: blood. This chain connects TRBV19 to TRBJ1-1; D ambiguous. The CDR3 protein is CASSISPPYSYTEAFF. DNA of the CDR3: TGTGCCAGTAGTATTTCGCCCCCCTACAGCTACACTGAAGCTTTCTTT.